The source of this T cell receptor (beta chain) is a study of early T cells in non-severe SARS-CoV-2 infection. The CDR3 has 15 residues. J was trimmed by 2 bases and V by 4 bases; bases with no gene match: 5. Per germline, CDR1 MNHEY and CDR2 SVGEGT. Individually, cDNA molecules had unique molecular identifiers attached to them. TCRdb itself ran the 5' RACE reads through MiXCR, one entry per CDR3 protein. Of approximately 45,000 distinct CDR3 sequences listed, roughly 7.1% are singletons. Findings and limits, study-wide: Database matching using VDJdb favored anti-spike CD8 responses, with private and CD4 specificities left missing.

This clonotype was seen many times. The antigen is undetermined. The specimen sequenced was whole blood. This receptor was obtained from an adult who was a healthcare worker with PCR-confirmed SARS-CoV-2 infection or an uninfected control (not recorded which). J is TRBJ2-3 and V is TRBV6-2 or TRBV6-3, with 8 nucleotides matching TRBD2. The CDR3 loop is CASSSGLASTDTQYF. For the CDR3, the DNA is TGTGCCAGCAGTTCAGGACTAGCTTCCACAGATACGCAGTATTTT.